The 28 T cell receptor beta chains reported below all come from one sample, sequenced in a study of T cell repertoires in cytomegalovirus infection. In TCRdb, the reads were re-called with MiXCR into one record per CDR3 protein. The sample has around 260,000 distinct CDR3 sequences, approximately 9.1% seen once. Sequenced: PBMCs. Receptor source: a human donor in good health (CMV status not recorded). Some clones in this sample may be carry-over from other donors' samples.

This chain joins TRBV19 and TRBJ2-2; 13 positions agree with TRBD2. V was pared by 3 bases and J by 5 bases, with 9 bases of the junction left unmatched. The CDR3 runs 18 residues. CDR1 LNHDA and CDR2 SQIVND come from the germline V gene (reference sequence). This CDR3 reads CASSIRTSGRWSTGELFF. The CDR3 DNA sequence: TGTGCCAGTAGTATCCGGACTAGCGGGAGATGGAGTACCGGGGAGCTGTTTTTT.

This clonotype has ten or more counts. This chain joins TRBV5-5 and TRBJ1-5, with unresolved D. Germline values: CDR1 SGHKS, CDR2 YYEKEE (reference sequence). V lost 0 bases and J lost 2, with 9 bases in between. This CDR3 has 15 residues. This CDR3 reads CASSLGGRGNQPQHF. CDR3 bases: TGTGCCAGCAGCTTGGGGGGAAGGGGCAATCAGCCCCAGCATTTT. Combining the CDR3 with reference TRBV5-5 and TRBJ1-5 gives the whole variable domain DAGVTQSPTHLIKTRGQQVTLRCSPISGHKSVSWYQQVLGQGPQFIFQYYEKEERGRGNFPDRFSARQFPNYSSELNVNALLLGDSALYLCASSLGGRGNQPQHFGDGTRLSIL.

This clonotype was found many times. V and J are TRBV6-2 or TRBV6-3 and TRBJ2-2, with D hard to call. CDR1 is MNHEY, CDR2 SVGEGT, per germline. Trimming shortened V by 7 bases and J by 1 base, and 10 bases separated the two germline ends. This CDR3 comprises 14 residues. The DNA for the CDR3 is TGTGCCAGCAATGAGCATATGAACACCGGGGAGCTGTTTTTT. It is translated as CASNEHMNTGELFF.

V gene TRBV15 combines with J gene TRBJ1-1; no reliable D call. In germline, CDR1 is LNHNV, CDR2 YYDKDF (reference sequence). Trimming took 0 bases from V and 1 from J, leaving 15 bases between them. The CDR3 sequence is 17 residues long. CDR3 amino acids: CATSRDRLGTANTEAFF. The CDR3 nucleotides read TGTGCCACCAGCAGAGATCGGTTAGGAACAGCGAACACTGAAGCTTTCTTT.

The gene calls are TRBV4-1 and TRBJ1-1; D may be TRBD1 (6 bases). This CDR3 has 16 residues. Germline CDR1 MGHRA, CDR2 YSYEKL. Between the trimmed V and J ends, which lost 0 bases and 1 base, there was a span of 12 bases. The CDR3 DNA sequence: TGCGCCAGCAGCCAAGAGGGCAGGGGATCGAACACTGAAGCTTTCTTT. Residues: CASSQEGRGSNTEAFF.

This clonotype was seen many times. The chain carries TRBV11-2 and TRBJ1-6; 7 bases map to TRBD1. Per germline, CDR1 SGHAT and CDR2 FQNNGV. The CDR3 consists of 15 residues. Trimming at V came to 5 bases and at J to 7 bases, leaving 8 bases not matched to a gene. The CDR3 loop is CASSLRQGGNSPLHF. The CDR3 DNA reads TGTGCCAGCAGCCTTAGACAGGGTGGGAATTCACCCCTCCACTTT.

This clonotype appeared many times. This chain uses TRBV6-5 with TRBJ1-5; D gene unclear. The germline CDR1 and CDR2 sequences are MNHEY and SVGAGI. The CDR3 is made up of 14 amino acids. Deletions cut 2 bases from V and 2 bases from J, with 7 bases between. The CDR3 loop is CASSYANGNQPQHF. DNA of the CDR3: TGTGCCAGCAGTTACGCGAACGGCAATCAGCCCCAGCATTTT.

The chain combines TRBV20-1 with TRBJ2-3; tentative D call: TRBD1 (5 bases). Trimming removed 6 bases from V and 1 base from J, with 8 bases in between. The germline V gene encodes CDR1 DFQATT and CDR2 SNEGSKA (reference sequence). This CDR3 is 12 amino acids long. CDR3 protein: CSARQRTDTQYF. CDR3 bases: TGCAGTGCCCGACAGCGCACAGATACGCAGTATTTT.

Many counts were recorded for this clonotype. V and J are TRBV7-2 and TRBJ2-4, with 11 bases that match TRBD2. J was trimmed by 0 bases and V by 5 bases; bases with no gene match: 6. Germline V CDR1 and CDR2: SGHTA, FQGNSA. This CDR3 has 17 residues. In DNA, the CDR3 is TGTGCCAGCAGCCGAACTAGCGGGAGTGGAGCCAAAAACATTCAGTACTTC. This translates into CASSRTSGSGAKNIQYF. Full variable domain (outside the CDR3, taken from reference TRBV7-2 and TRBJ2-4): GAGVSQSPSNKVTEKGKDVELRCDPISGHTALYWYRQSLGQGLEFLIYFQGNSAPDKSGLPSDRFSAERTGGSVSTLTIQRTQQEDSAVYLCASSRTSGSGAKNIQYFGAGTRLSVL.

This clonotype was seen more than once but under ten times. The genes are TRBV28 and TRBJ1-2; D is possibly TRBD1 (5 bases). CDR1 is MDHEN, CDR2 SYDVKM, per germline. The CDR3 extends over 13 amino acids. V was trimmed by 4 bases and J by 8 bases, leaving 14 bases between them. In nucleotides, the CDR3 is TGTGCCAGCAGTTGGGGCGGGTTAGTGGGCTACACCTTC. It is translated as CASSWGGLVGYTF.

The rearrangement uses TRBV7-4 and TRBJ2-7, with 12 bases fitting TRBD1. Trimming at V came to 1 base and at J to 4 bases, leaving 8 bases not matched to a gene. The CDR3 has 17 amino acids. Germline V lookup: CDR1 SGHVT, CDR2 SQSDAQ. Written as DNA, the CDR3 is TGTGCCAGCAGCTTAGACCCGGGACAGGGGGCCAGATACGAGCAGTACTTC. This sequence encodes CASSLDPGQGARYEQYF.

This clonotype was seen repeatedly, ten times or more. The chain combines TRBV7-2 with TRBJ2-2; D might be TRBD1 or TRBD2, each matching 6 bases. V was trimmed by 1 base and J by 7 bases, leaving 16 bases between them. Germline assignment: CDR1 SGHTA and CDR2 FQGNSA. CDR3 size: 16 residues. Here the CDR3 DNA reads TGTGCCAGCAGCTTAGTATTCGGGGGCGCGGACGGGGAGCTGTTTTTT. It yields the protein CASSLVFGGADGELFF.

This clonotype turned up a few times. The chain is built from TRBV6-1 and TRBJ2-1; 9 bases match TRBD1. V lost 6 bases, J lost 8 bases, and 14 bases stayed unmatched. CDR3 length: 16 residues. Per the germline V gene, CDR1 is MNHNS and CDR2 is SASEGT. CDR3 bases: TGTGCCAGCAGCTTAGACCGGGACAGGGTTACGCATGAGCAGTTCTTC. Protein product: CASSLDRDRVTHEQFF.

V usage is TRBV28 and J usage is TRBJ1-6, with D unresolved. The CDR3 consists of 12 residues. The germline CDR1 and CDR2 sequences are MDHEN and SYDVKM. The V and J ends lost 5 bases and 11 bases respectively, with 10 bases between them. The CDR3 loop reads CASSPQEPPLHF. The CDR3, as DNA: TGTGCCAGCAGTCCTCAGGAGCCACCCCTCCACTTT.

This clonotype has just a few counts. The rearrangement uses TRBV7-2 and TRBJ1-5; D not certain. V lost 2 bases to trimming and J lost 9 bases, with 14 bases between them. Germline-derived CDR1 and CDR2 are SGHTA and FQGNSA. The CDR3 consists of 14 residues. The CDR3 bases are TGTGCCAGCAGCTTACCTAGGACCGCGGCGCCCCAGCATTTT. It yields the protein CASSLPRTAAPQHF.

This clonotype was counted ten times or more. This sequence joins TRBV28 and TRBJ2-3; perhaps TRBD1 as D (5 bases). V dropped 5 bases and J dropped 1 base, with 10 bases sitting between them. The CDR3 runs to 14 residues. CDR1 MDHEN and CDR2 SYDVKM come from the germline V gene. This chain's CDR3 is CASSRQPGTDTQYF. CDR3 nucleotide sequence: TGTGCCAGCAGTCGACAGCCCGGCACAGATACGCAGTATTTT. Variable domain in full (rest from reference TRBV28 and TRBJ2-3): DVKVTQSSRYLVKRTGEKVFLECVQDMDHENMFWYRQDPGLGLRLIYFSYDVKMKEKGDIPEGYSVSREKKERFSLILESASTNQTSMYLCASSRQPGTDTQYFGPGTRLTVL.

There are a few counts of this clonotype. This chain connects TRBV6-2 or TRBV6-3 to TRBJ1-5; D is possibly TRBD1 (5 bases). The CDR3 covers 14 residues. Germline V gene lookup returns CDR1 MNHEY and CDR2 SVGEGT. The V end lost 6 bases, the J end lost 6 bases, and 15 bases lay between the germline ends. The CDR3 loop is CASSQGMWAQPQHF. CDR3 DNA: TGTGCCAGCAGCCAGGGAATGTGGGCTCAGCCCCAGCATTTT.

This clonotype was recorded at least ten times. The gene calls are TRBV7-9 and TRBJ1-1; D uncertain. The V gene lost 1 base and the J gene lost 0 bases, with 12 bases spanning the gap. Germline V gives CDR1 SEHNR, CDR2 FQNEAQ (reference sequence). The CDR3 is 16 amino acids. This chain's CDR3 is CASSLVRSSLNTEAFF. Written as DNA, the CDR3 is TGTGCCAGCAGCTTAGTGAGGAGCTCCCTGAACACTGAAGCTTTCTTT.

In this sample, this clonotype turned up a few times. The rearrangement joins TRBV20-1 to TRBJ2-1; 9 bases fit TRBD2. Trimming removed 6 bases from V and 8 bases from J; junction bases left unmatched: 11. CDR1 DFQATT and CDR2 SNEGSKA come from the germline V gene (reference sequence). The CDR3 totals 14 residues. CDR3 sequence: CSAPAVAGVDEQFF. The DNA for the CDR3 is TGCAGTGCCCCCGCGGTAGCGGGAGTTGATGAGCAGTTCTTC.

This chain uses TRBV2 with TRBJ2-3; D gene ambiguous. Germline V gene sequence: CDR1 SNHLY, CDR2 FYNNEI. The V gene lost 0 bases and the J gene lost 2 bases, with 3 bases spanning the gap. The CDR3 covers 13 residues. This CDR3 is CASSEAITDTQYF. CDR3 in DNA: TGTGCCAGCAGTGAAGCGATCACAGATACGCAGTATTTT.

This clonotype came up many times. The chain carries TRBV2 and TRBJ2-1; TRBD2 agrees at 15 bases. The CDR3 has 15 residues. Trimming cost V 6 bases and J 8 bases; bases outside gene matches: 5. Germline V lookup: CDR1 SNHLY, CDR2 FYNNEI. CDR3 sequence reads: CASRYWTSGRDEQFF. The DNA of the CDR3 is TGTGCCAGCAGATACTGGACTAGCGGGAGGGATGAGCAGTTCTTC.

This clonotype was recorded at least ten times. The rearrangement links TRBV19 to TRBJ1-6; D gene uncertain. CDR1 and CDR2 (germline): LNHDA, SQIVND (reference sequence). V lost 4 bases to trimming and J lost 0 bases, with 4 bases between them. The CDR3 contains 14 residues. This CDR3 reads CASSTSSYNSPLHF. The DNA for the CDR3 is TGTGCCAGTAGTACGAGCTCCTATAATTCACCCCTCCACTTT.

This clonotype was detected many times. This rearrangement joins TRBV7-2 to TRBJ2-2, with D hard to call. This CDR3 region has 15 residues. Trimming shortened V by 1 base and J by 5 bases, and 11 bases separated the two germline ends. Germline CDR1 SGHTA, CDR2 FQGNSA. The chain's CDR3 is CASSLVDGWTGELFF. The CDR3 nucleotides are TGTGCCAGCAGCTTAGTCGACGGCTGGACCGGGGAGCTGTTTTTT.

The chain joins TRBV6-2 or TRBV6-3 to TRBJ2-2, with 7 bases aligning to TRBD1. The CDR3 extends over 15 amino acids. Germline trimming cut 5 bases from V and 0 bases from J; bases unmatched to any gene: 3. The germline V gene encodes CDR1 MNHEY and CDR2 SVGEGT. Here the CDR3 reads CASSAQGSNTGELFF. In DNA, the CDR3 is TGTGCCAGCAGTGCACAGGGGTCGAACACCGGGGAGCTGTTTTTT.

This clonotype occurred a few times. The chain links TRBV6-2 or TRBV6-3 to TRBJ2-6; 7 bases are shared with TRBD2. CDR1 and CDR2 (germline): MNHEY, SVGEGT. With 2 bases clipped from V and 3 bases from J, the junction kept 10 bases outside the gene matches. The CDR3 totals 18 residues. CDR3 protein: CASSYTAGVGGGANVLTF. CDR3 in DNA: TGTGCCAGCAGTTACACTGCGGGAGTAGGAGGTGGGGCCAACGTCCTGACTTTC.

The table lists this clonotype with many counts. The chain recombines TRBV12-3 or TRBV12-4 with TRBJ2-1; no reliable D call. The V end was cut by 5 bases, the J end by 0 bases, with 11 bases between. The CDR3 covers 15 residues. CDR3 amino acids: CASSTGGSSYNEQFF. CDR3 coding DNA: TGTGCCAGCAGTACTGGCGGTAGCTCCTACAATGAGCAGTTCTTC.

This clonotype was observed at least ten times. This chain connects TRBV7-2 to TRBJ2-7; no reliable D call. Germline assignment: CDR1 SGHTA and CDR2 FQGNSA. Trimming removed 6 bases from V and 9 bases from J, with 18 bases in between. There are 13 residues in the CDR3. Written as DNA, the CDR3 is TGTGCCAGCAGTTCGGGCCTCCCAACCGGGCAGTACTTC. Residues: CASSSGLPTGQYF.

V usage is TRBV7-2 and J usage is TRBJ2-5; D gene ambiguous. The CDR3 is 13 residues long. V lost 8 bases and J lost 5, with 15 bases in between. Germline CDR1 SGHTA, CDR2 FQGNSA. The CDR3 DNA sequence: TGTGCCAGCGGCCCCGGGTTGGGGGAGACCCAGTACTTC. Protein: CASGPGLGETQYF. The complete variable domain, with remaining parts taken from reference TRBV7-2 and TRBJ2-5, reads GAGVSQSPSNKVTEKGKDVELRCDPISGHTALYWYRQSLGQGLEFLIYFQGNSAPDKSGLPSDRFSAERTGGSVSTLTIQRTQQEDSAVYLCASGPGLGETQYFGPGTRLLVL.